These 18 T cell receptor beta chains were sequenced from one sample in a study of CD8 T cells in Susac syndrome. Reverse transcription of about 0.5 to 1 ug RNA was carried out with random hexamers. MiXCR, run by TCRdb on the immunoSEQ multiplex PCR reads, gives a single entry per CDR3 protein. The table records 130,000 to 150,000 distinct CDR3 sequences, roughly 95% of them present only once. The sequencing sample was made of CD4+ T cells from PBMCs. The receptors derive from a human donor in good health.

The CDR3 loop reads CASSQGVGEQYF. The CDR3, as DNA: TGTGCCAGCAGCCAAGGAGTTGGCGAGCAGTACTTC. J is TRBJ2-7 and V is TRBV3-1; D not certain. The CDR3 runs 12 residues. The V gene's germline CDR1 is LGHDT and CDR2 YNNKEL (reference sequence). Trimming pared 1 base from V and 6 bases from J, leaving 7 bases between.

The genes are TRBV7-9 and TRBJ1-1; D remains ambiguous. This CDR3 spans 15 amino acids. The V end was cut by 5 bases, the J end by 4 bases, with 17 bases between. The germline V gene has CDR1 SEHNR and CDR2 FQNEAQ (reference sequence). The CDR3 region has the DNA TGTGCCAGCAGCCACTCTATAGGTGTGGGCACTGAAGCTTTCTTT. This gives the protein CASSHSIGVGTEAFF.

V and J are TRBV30 and TRBJ2-1; D not resolved. V lost 0 bases to trimming and J lost 4 bases, with 13 bases between them. Germline CDR1 GTSNPN, CDR2 SVGIG (reference sequence). The CDR3 is 15 residues long. The CDR3, as DNA: TGTGCCTGGAGTGTAAGTACGGGCCGTTACAATGAGCAGTTCTTC. Protein product: CAWSVSTGRYNEQFF.

The V gene is TRBV6-4, the J gene TRBJ2-7; D is unclear. Trimming removed 7 bases from V and 0 bases from J, with 7 bases in between. Germline-derived CDR1 and CDR2 are MRHNA and SNTAGT. The CDR3 loop spans 12 amino acids. CDR3 DNA sequence: TGTGCCAGCATCGAAGGCTCCTACGAGCAGTACTTC. Its translation: CASIEGSYEQYF.

The rearrangement uses TRBV5-4 and TRBJ2-3; TRBD2 aligns across 11 bases. Trimming at V came to 6 bases and at J to 4 bases, leaving 4 bases not matched to a gene. The germline gives CDR1 SGHNT, CDR2 YYREEE (reference sequence). The CDR3 totals 14 residues. The CDR3 bases are TGTGCCAGCAAGGGGACTAGCGGTCCAGATACGCAGTATTTT. Residues: CASKGTSGPDTQYF. The variable domain in full, completed from reference TRBV5-4 and TRBJ2-3, reads ETGVTQSPTHLIKTRGQQVTLRCSSQSGHNTVSWYQQALGQGPQFIFQYYREEENGRGNFPPRFSGLQFPNYSSELNVNALELDDSALYLCASKGTSGPDTQYFGPGTRLTVL.

V gene TRBV3-1 combines with J gene TRBJ1-1; 7 bases are a match to TRBD1. There are 14 residues in the CDR3. The V gene end was trimmed by 1 base and the J gene end by 6 bases; junction bases not matched to a gene: 5. Germline CDR1 and CDR2: LGHDT and YNNKEL (reference sequence). CDR3 residues: CASSQVQGISEAFF. DNA of the CDR3: TGTGCCAGCAGCCAAGTACAGGGGATCTCTGAAGCTTTCTTT. The full variable domain, rest sourced from reference TRBV3-1 and TRBJ1-1, is DTAVSQTPKYLVTQMGNDKSIKCEQNLGHDTMYWYKQDSKKFLKIMFSYNNKELIINETVPNRFSPKSPDKAHLNLHINSLELGDSAVYFCASSQVQGISEAFFGQGTRLTVV.

The chain is built from TRBV5-1 and TRBJ1-3; tentative D call: TRBD1 (6 bases). Germline V gives CDR1 SGHRS, CDR2 YFSETQ. The CDR3 has 15 residues. V was pared by 4 bases and J by 1 base, with 12 bases between. CDR3 sequence (DNA): TGCGCCAGCAGCGCAGGACAGCCGTCTGGAAACACCATATATTTT. Protein: CASSAGQPSGNTIYF.

The chain employs TRBV24-1 and TRBJ2-2, with a tentative D call TRBD1 (5 bases). Deletions cut 5 bases from V and 0 bases from J, with 15 bases between. This CDR3 spans 17 amino acids. Germline V gene sequence: CDR1 KGHDR, CDR2 SFDVKD. CDR3 sequence (DNA): TGTGCCACCAGTGTCTTGCGGCAGGGTACGAACACCGGGGAGCTGTTTTTT. This encodes CATSVLRQGTNTGELFF.

This chain uses TRBV19 with TRBJ2-7, with a tentative D call TRBD1 (6 bases). Germline V CDR1 and CDR2: LNHDA, SQIVND (reference sequence). CDR3 length equals 15 residues. V lost 3 bases, J lost 2 bases, and 14 bases lay in between. The CDR3: CASSIRQELAYEQYF. In DNA, the CDR3 is TGTGCCAGTAGTATCAGACAGGAGTTGGCCTACGAGCAGTACTTC.

This clonotype was picked up one time. The V and J genes are TRBV30 and TRBJ1-5, with TRBD1 as a possible D gene (5 bases). This CDR3 has 13 amino acids. Germline V gene lookup returns CDR1 GTSNPN and CDR2 SVGIG (reference sequence). Trimming left V 7 bases short and J 1 base short, with 11 bases between. The CDR3, as DNA: TGTGCCTCCCAGGGAGAAAGCAATCAGCCCCAGCATTTT. It translates to CASQGESNQPQHF. Together with reference TRBV30 and TRBJ1-5, the CDR3 gives the full variable domain: SQTIHQWPATLVQPVGSPLSLECTVEGTSNPNLYWYRQAAGRGLQLLFYSVGIGQISSEVPQNLSASRPQDRQFILSSKKLLLSDSGFYLCASQGESNQPQHFGDGTRLSIL.

This chain uses TRBV20-1 with TRBJ2-3, with 14 bases aligning to TRBD2. Germline V CDR1 and CDR2: DFQATT, SNEGSKA (reference sequence). Trimming cost V 5 bases and J 4 bases; bases outside gene matches: 11. The CDR3 runs 17 residues. The CDR3 loop is CSAGKTSGRAGADTQYF. The CDR3 DNA reads as TGCAGTGCTGGCAAGACTAGCGGGAGGGCCGGGGCAGATACGCAGTATTTT.

V is TRBV20-1 and J is TRBJ2-1; 12 bases line up with TRBD2. J lost 4 bases, V lost 0 bases, and 1 base had no gene match. Germline V gene sequence: CDR1 DFQATT, CDR2 SNEGSKA (reference sequence). The CDR3 is 15 residues long. As DNA, the CDR3 is TGCAGTGCTAGAGAGACTAGCGGGGGTTACAATGAGCAGTTCTTC. It specifies CSARETSGGYNEQFF.

The chain joins TRBV24-1 to TRBJ1-1, with D perhaps TRBD1 (5 bases). Germline CDR1 reads KGHDR; CDR2 reads SFDVKD. This CDR3 has 13 amino acids. V shed 10 bases and J shed 6 bases, with 17 bases lying between them. The CDR3 nucleotides are TGTGCCACTAGGGACCTTTTAGGGGCTGAAGCTTTCTTT. Protein product: CATRDLLGAEAFF.

The chain carries TRBV12-5 and TRBJ1-5; D gene ambiguous. V was cut by 6 bases and J by 7 bases, with 16 bases left in between. CDR3 length equals 14 residues. Per germline, CDR1 LGHNT and CDR2 FRNRAP. The CDR3 DNA follows: TGTGCTAGTGGGCCGGGTCCGCTCTGGCAGCCCCAGCATTTT. The encoded protein is CASGPGPLWQPQHF.

V and J are TRBV5-4 and TRBJ1-4; D call uncertain. Trimming pared 0 bases from V and 7 bases from J, leaving 16 bases between. CDR3 length equals 16 residues. Germline V lookup: CDR1 SGHNT, CDR2 YYREEE (reference sequence). CDR3 nucleotide sequence: TGTGCCAGCAGCTTGGCCCACGGTCTTGGGTCTGAAAAACTGTTTTTT. Its translation is CASSLAHGLGSEKLFF.

This chain links TRBV9 with TRBJ2-2; D unresolved. Germline CDR1 and CDR2: SGDLS and YYNGEE. Trimming took 0 bases from V and 1 from J, leaving 7 bases between them. The CDR3 length is 15 residues. The CDR3 spells CASSVDTRNTGELFF. CDR3 sequence (DNA): TGTGCCAGCAGCGTAGACACGCGGAACACCGGGGAGCTGTTTTTT.

The V and J genes are TRBV5-1 and TRBJ2-1; 11 bases align to TRBD2. Germline V CDR1 and CDR2: SGHRS, YFSETQ. V lost 4 bases to trimming and J lost 15 bases; unmatched junction nucleotides: 9. This CDR3 is 13 amino acids long. The CDR3 loop is CASSTSLTSGRFF. DNA of the CDR3: TGCGCCAGCAGCACATCCCTTACTAGCGGGAGGTTCTTC.

This clonotype was observed a handful of times. The V and J genes are TRBV19 and TRBJ1-5; 8 bases are shared with TRBD1. The CDR3 has 13 amino acids. J lost 4 bases, V lost 9 bases, and 5 bases had no gene match. CDR1 and CDR2 (germline): LNHDA, SQIVND (reference sequence). CDR3 DNA sequence: TGTGCCAGCAGTGGGACAGGTAATCAGCCCCAGCATTTT. This codes for CASSGTGNQPQHF.